This TCR beta chain was identified in a study of T cells in women clearing cervical HPV infection. This table comes from immunoSEQ multiplex PCR, and its TCRdb copy is limited to in-frame clones, with some not included. The sample holds roughly 40,000 clones. A word on this clone: The sequenced fragment ends 3 residues before the CDR3 boundary, so the rest is inferred from the germline J gene.

Germline loops: CDR1 MNHNS, CDR2 SASEGT. The CDR3 is 15 residues long. V lost 4 bases and J lost 1; bases outside the gene matches: 6. Sequenced sample: blood buffy coat. The genes are TRBV6-1 and TRBJ1-2, with 7 bases aligning to TRBD1. The sequence was collected from a woman between 18 and 70 years old with a cervical HPV16 infection that either progressed to CIN3+ or cleared (not recorded which). CDR3 amino acids: CASSVNRGYNYGYTF. Partial CDR3 DNA: TGTGCCAGCAGTGTAAACAGGGGATATAACTATGGC.